This TCR beta chain was recorded in a study of blood T cell dynamics during melanoma immunotherapy. Study-wide context: Standard first-line treatment here was pembrolizumab or nivolumab plus ipilimumab in metastatic melanoma.

The study's findings and limits: Whether repertoire-driving clones were melanoma-specific could not be determined.

The CDR3 runs 14 residues. With 3 bases clipped from V and 3 bases from J, the junction kept 4 bases outside the gene matches. Germline values: CDR1 KGHSH, CDR2 LQKENI. Sequenced by immunoSEQ multiplex PCR; TCRdb stores in-frame clones only, minus some. This sample yields about 19,000 clones, of which around 90% are seen a single time; around 7.8% belongs to the top ten. Specified time point: week 3, after first cycle of checkpoint inhibitor. On this clone: What it binds is unknown.

The source material was blood, sampled from a patient treated with checkpoint blockade. The receptor's source is a human donor with melanoma. The chain uses TRBV18 and TRBJ1-1; 7 bases match TRBD1. The CDR3 sequence is CASSPATGYTEAFF. CDR3 coding DNA: TGTGCCAGCTCACCTGCGACAGGGTACACTGAAGCTTTCTTT.